The T cell receptor beta chain under discussion was sequenced for a study of T cell changes during pregnancy in multiple sclerosis (dated by TCRdb to 2018 to 2020). Study-level background: Changes in the T cell repertoire over the course of pregnancy were examined in this study in women with multiple sclerosis.

Turning to this clone: Which antigen it targets is not known. It has no much larger one-base neighbor in the sample; base qualities were not kept.

Library generation was performed with the immunoSEQ multiplex PCR assay. As stored in TCRdb, this immuneACCESS dataset retains in-frame rearrangements with V and J assigned. A fraction of the clones does not appear; measured against another copy, unresolved V genes explain less than half of the discrepancy, and the remainder lacks a known reason. Counted in this sample were 40,000 to 55,000 clones; approximately 87% of them appeared once. The biggest ten clones account for roughly 1.5% of the sample. CDR1 and CDR2 are drawn from the germline V gene: KGHSH, LQKENI. The V end gives up 4 bases and the J end 8 bases, leaving 5 bases in the junction not matched to a gene. The CDR3 starts with the cysteine, ends with the phenylalanine, and has 15 residues. Just CDR3 DNA is preserved here, 45 bases in frame from base 1.

Sequenced here: peripheral blood, sampled in the first trimester of pregnancy. The clonotype originates from a female donor in good health, enrolled as a control in a pregnancy study. The sequence is built from TRBV18 and TRBJ2-1, with 13 bases matching TRBD2. At the DNA level, the sequence is TGTGCCAGCTCACTGGGACTAGCGGGACTTGATGAGCAGTTCTTC. Its protein is CASSLGLAGLDEQFF. The full variable domain, completed from the reference TRBV18 and TRBJ2-1 proteins outside the CDR3, reads NAGVMQNPRHLVRRRGQEARLRCSPMKGHSHVYWYRQLPEEGLKFMVYLQKENIIDESGMPKERFSAEFPKEGPSILRIQQVVRGDSAAYFCASSLGLAGLDEQFFGPGTRLTVL.